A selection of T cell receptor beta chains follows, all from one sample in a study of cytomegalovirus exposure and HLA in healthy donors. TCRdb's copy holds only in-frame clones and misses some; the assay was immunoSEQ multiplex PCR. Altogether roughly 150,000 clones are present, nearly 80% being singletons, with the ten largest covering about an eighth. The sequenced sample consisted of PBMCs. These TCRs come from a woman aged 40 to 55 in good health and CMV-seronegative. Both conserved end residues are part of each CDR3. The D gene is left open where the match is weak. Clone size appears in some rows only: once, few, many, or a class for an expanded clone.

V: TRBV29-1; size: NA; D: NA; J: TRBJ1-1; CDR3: CSVEGHPGTEAFF; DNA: TGCAGCGTTGAAGGTCACCCAGGGACTGAAGCTTTCTTT
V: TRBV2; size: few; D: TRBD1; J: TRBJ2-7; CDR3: CASSETGSYEQYF; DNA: TGTGCCAGCAGCGAGACAGGGAGTTACGAGCAGTACTTC
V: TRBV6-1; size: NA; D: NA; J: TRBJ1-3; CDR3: CASSGGSRGNTIYF; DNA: TGTGCCAGCAGTGGAGGGTCGCGAGGAAACACCATATATTTT
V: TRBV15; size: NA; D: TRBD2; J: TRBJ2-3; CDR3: CATSRPGTSGNTQYF; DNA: TGTGCCACCAGCAGGCCCGGGACTAGCGGCAATACGCAGTATTTT
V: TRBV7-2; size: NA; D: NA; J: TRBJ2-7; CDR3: CASSLSRIYEQYF; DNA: TGTGCCAGCAGCTTGTCCAGAATCTACGAGCAGTACTTC
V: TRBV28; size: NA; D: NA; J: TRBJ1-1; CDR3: CASRMTGGGDTEAFF; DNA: TGTGCCAGCAGGATGACTGGGGGAGGGGACACTGAAGCTTTCTTT
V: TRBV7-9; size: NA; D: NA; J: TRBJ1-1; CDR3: CASSLGEVNTEAFF; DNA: TGTGCCAGCAGCTTAGGAGAGGTGAACACTGAAGCTTTCTTT
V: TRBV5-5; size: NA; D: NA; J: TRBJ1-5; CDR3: CASSLTDSLQPQHF; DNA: TGTGCCAGCAGCCTCACGGACTCCCTTCAGCCCCAGCATTTT
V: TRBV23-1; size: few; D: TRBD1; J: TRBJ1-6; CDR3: CASSLRQGEGSYNSPLHF; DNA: TGCGCCAGCAGTCTCAGACAGGGAGAGGGCTCCTATAATTCACCCCTCCACTTT
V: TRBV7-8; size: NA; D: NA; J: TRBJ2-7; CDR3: CASSRQSYEQYF; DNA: TGTGCCAGCAGCCGCCAGTCCTACGAGCAGTACTTC
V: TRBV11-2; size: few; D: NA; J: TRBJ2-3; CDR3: CASSLVPRVGTDTQYF; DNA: TGTGCCAGCAGCTTAGTTCCAAGAGTGGGCACAGATACGCAGTATTTT
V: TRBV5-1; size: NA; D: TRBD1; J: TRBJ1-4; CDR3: CASRQGLDEKLFF; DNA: TGCGCCAGTCGACAGGGATTGGATGAAAAACTGTTTTTT
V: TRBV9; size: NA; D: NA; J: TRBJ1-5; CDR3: CASSAMGAQPQHF; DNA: TGTGCCAGCAGCGCGATGGGGGCTCAGCCCCAGCATTTT
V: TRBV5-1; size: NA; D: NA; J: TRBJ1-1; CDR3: CASSFGGGGTEAFF; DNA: TGCGCCAGCAGCTTTGGGGGCGGAGGAACTGAAGCTTTCTTT
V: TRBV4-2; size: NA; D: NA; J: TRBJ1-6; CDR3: CASSQGRGEGVNSPLHF; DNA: TGTGCCAGCAGCCAAGGGCGGGGGGAAGGAGTTAATTCACCCCTCCACTTT
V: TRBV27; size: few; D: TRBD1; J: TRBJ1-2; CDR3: CASSHRQGAIYGYTF; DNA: TGTGCCAGCAGTCACCGACAGGGGGCTATCTATGGCTACACCTTC
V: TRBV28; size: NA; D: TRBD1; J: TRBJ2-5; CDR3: CASSLPGTGQETQYF; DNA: TGTGCCAGCAGTTTGCCCGGGACAGGACAAGAGACCCAGTACTTC
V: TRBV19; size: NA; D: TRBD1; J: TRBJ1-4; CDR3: CASSISGTATYNDEKLFF; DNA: TGTGCCAGTAGTATTAGCGGGACAGCAACCTACAATGATGAAAAACTGTTTTTT
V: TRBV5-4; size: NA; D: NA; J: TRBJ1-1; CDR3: CASSLEFREAFF; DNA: TGTGCCAGCAGCTTGGAATTCCGTGAAGCTTTCTTT
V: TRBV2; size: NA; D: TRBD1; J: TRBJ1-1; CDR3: CASRLGQVLNTEAFF; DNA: TGTGCCAGCAGACTCGGACAGGTCTTGAACACTGAAGCTTTCTTT
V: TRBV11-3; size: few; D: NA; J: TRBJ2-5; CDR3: CASSKLTEQETQYF; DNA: TGTGCCAGCAGCAAATTGACAGAGCAAGAGACCCAGTACTTC
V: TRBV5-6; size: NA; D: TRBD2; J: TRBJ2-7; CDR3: CASSAGLAGGKGYF; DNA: TGTGCCAGCAGCGCCGGACTAGCGGGGGGCAAGGGGTACTTC
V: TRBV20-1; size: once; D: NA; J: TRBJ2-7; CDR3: CSFPLSYEQYF; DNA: TGCAGTTTTCCACTATCCTACGAGCAGTACTTC
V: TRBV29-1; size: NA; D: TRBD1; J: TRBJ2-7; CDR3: CSVEDLGTGRDSYEQYF; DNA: TGCAGCGTTGAAGATCTAGGGACAGGGAGGGACTCCTACGAGCAGTACTTC
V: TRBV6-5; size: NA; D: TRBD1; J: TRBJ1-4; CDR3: CASSYSRGQSRKLFF; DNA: TGTGCCAGCAGTTACTCGAGGGGACAGTCACGAAAACTGTTTTTT
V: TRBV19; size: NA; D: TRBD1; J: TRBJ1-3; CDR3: CASSGWDSDAF; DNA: TGTGCCAGTAGTGGTTGGGACAGCGACGCTTTT
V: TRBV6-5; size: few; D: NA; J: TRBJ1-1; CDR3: CASSAVTSRAFF; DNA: TGTGCCAGCAGTGCGGTTACATCGAGGGCTTTCTTT
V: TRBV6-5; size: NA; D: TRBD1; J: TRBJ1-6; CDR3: CASSRRQGANSPLHF; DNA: TGTGCCAGCAGCCGACGACAGGGGGCCAATTCACCCCTCCACTTT
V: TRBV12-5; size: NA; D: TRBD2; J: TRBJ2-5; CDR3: CASGPSGGGETQYF; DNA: TGTGCTAGTGGTCCCAGCGGGGGAGGGGAGACCCAGTACTTC
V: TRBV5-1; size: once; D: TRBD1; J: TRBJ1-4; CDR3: CASSSDRGNEKLFF; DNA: TGCGCCAGCAGCTCGGACAGGGGTAATGAAAAACTGTTTTTT
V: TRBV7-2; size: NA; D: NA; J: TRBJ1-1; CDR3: CASSRGGYAEAFF; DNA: TGTGCCAGCAGTCGGGGGGGTTACGCTGAAGCTTTCTTT
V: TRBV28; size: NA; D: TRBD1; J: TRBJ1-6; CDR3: CASSRRDSHSYNSPLHF; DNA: TGTGCCAGCAGTCGCCGGGACAGCCACTCCTATAATTCACCCCTCCACTTT
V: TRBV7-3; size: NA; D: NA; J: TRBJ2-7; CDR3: CASSIRNQGEQYF; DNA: TGTGCCAGCAGCATAAGGAACCAGGGCGAGCAGTACTTC
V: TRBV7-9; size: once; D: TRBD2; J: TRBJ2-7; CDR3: CSSSLAGTSTYEQYF; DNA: TGTTCCAGCAGCTTAGCCGGGACTAGTACCTACGAGCAGTACTTC
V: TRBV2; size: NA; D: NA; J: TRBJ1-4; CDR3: CASQGNEKLFF; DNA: TGTGCCAGCCAGGGGAATGAAAAACTGTTTTTT
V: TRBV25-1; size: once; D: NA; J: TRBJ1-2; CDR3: CASREQGAAPRF; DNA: TGTGCCAGCAGGGAGCAGGGCGCGGCCCCCCGCTTC
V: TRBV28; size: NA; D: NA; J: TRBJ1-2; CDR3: CASSLEGDYGYTF; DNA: TGTGCCAGCAGTTTAGAAGGGGACTATGGCTACACCTTC
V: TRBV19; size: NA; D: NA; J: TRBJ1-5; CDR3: CASRDSPNQPQHF; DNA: TGTGCCAGTAGGGACAGCCCTAATCAGCCCCAGCATTTT
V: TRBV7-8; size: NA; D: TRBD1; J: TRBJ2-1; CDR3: CASWTGGNEQFF; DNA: TGTGCCAGTTGGACAGGGGGGAATGAGCAGTTCTTC
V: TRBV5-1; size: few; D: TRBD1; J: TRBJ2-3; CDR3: CASSREPGQGASNTQYF; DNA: TGCGCCAGCAGCCGGGAACCGGGACAGGGGGCATCAAATACGCAGTATTTT